Listed below are T cell receptor beta chains from one sample, sequenced in a study of CD8 T cells in Susac syndrome. TCRdb analysed the immunoSEQ multiplex PCR reads with MiXCR anew, one entry per CDR3 protein. The table includes 140,000 or so distinct CDR3 sequences, 85% to 95% detected once. Material for sequencing was CD4+ T cells from PBMCs. Source of these receptors: a human donor with multiple sclerosis. Each CDR3 is given with its conserved first and last residue. The order of the fields is CDR3 protein, V gene, J gene.

CDR3aa: CSVEHGAGYGYTF
v_gene: TRBV29-1
j_gene: TRBJ1-2

CDR3aa: CANGREGNQPQHF
v_gene: TRBV28
j_gene: TRBJ1-5

CDR3aa: CAGRANYGYTF
v_gene: TRBV28
j_gene: TRBJ1-2

CDR3aa: CASSPGTGNHEQYF
v_gene: TRBV28
j_gene: TRBJ2-7

CDR3aa: CASSRTGEGTEAFF
v_gene: TRBV7-3
j_gene: TRBJ1-1

CDR3aa: CSVIKGNQPQHF
v_gene: TRBV20-1
j_gene: TRBJ1-5

CDR3aa: CASSQHIRGTEAFF
v_gene: TRBV14
j_gene: TRBJ1-1

CDR3aa: CASSRQNNYGYTF
v_gene: TRBV12-3/TRBV12-4
j_gene: TRBJ1-2

CDR3aa: CASRQGSVGELFF
v_gene: TRBV27
j_gene: TRBJ2-2

CDR3aa: CASGRGQSSPLHF
v_gene: TRBV6-6
j_gene: TRBJ1-6

CDR3aa: CASSFDIQYF
v_gene: TRBV27
j_gene: TRBJ2-4

CDR3aa: CSVGVSENSPLHF
v_gene: TRBV29-1
j_gene: TRBJ1-6

CDR3aa: CSARDRVIQETQYF
v_gene: TRBV20-1
j_gene: TRBJ2-5

CDR3aa: CSARSSMTSGKETQYF
v_gene: TRBV20-1
j_gene: TRBJ2-5

CDR3aa: CAWSLWAEEAFF
v_gene: TRBV30
j_gene: TRBJ1-1

CDR3aa: CASSGVAAGANVLTF
v_gene: TRBV28
j_gene: TRBJ2-6

CDR3aa: CASSTYRDSTYEQYF
v_gene: TRBV5-4
j_gene: TRBJ2-7

CDR3aa: CASSSRDRGGEETQYF
v_gene: TRBV28
j_gene: TRBJ2-5

CDR3aa: CATSVGTGGKDTQYF
v_gene: TRBV24-1
j_gene: TRBJ2-3

CDR3aa: CSVGKGRDGYTF
v_gene: TRBV29-1
j_gene: TRBJ1-2

CDR3aa: CASSQDVVSTDTQYF
v_gene: TRBV4-3
j_gene: TRBJ2-3

CDR3aa: CASSLGTDTKNIQYF
v_gene: TRBV12-3/TRBV12-4
j_gene: TRBJ2-4

CDR3aa: CATSAQSSGANVLTF
v_gene: TRBV24-1
j_gene: TRBJ2-6

CDR3aa: CSASRQGGTEAFF
v_gene: TRBV29-1
j_gene: TRBJ1-1

CDR3aa: CASSLASRYEQYF
v_gene: TRBV12-3/TRBV12-4
j_gene: TRBJ2-7

CDR3aa: CAISGTSGRLETQYF
v_gene: TRBV10-3
j_gene: TRBJ2-5

CDR3aa: CAWSVPGTGRSPLHF
v_gene: TRBV30
j_gene: TRBJ1-6

CDR3aa: CASRDRGYNEQFF
v_gene: TRBV7-9
j_gene: TRBJ2-1

CDR3aa: CSARDLTRGTGTGELFF
v_gene: TRBV20-1
j_gene: TRBJ2-2

CDR3aa: CASSLDSGASYNEQFF
v_gene: TRBV7-3
j_gene: TRBJ2-1

CDR3aa: CSVAEGLGEGPQYF
v_gene: TRBV29-1
j_gene: TRBJ2-5

CDR3aa: CASSLGTENQPQHF
v_gene: TRBV12-3/TRBV12-4
j_gene: TRBJ1-5

CDR3aa: CASSLRRGSPLHF
v_gene: TRBV4-3
j_gene: TRBJ1-6

CDR3aa: CASSPNSPLHF
v_gene: TRBV3-1
j_gene: TRBJ1-6

CDR3aa: CASSQGGQAPAGYTF
v_gene: TRBV3-1
j_gene: TRBJ1-2

CDR3aa: CASSTTTGNYGYTF
v_gene: TRBV19
j_gene: TRBJ1-2

CDR3aa: CATKESPRSYNEQFF
v_gene: TRBV7-2
j_gene: TRBJ2-1

CDR3aa: CAWSVRHGAFF
v_gene: TRBV30
j_gene: TRBJ1-1

CDR3aa: CASSSYTGIIEKLFF
v_gene: TRBV6-6
j_gene: TRBJ1-4